This section outlines one T cell receptor (beta chain) sequence together with its context. Antigen unknown. The authors built TCR beta libraries using iRepertoire HTBI primers and Arm-PCR of CDR3 regions. TCRdb re-analysed the multiplex PCR reads in MiXCR, keeping a single row per CDR3 protein. The table shows under 450,000 distinct CDR3 sequences, with about 25% occurring only once. The entry originates in a study of regulatory T cells in long-lasting Graves disease. V shed 4 bases and J shed 2 bases, with 18 bases lying between them. The germline V gene has CDR1 MDHEN and CDR2 SYDVKM. The CDR3 runs 17 residues. The time point denotes: persistent/refractory GD, antithyroid drugs over 5 years with positive TRAb. With RNA extracted from PBMCs as input, the TCR library was made. Regarding the study as a whole: Persistent disease was characterized by preferential usage of TRBV28, TRBJ1-2 and TRBJ2-5.

The sequences come from peripheral blood mononuclear cells (PBMCs), collected when the disease was refractory, from a patient treated with antithyroid drugs. The clonotype originates from a female donor with Graves disease. V is TRBV28 and J is TRBJ1-5; D is undetermined. CDR3 sequence reads: CASSSTLGRAGNQPQHF. Written as DNA, the CDR3 is TGTGCCAGCAGTTCCACCCTGGGAAGGGCTGGCAATCAGCCCCAGCATTTT.